Described below is a single TCR beta chain sequence and its context. What it recognizes is unknown. The record originates from a study of T cell repertoires in cytomegalovirus infection. Study-wide background: Both CMV infection and a matching HLA type were indicated by public TCR beta signatures. Study-wide points: There were carriers of CMV plus the relevant HLA, and cumulative public TCR beta family frequency identified them. Clonotype analysis showed dominance of the ex vivo response by HLA-C-restricted CMV-specific TCR beta clonotypes.

Germline V gives CDR1 SEHNR, CDR2 FQNEAQ (reference sequence). This CDR3 has 16 amino acids. Trimming took 5 bases from V and 2 from J, leaving 17 bases between them. TCRdb analysed the reads with MiXCR anew, one entry per CDR3 protein. The table records some 270,000 distinct CDR3 sequences, about 17% of them present only once. The chain joins TRBV7-9 to TRBJ2-3, with a possible D match to TRBD2 (6 bases). The material sequenced was CD8+ T cells from PBMCs. The receptor comes from a human donor in good health (CMV status not recorded). Some clones in this sample may be carry-over from other donors' samples. The CDR3 sequence is CASSPAGRSYTDTQYF. The CDR3 nucleotides read TGTGCCAGCAGCCCGGCGGGACGGTCCTACACAGATACGCAGTATTTT.